The clone carrying this T cell receptor beta chain was seen more than once but under ten times. V gave up 3 bases and J gave up 4 bases; unmatched junction bases: 6. Germline V gives CDR1 MNHEY, CDR2 SVGEGT. CDR3 size: 14 residues. The protocol was immunoSEQ multiplex PCR, while the TCRdb copy is restricted to in-frame clones and leaves out a portion. The sample has about 190,000 clones, around 80% seen once; the top ten hold around 12%. This specimen comes from a study of blood T cell repertoires in COVID-19. Across the whole study: Samples representing acute and convalescent COVID-19 were sourced from the United States, Italy and Spain. PBMCs, B-cell-depleted T cells, or T cells provided the cDNA or gDNA that made up the material.

The J gene is TRBJ2-7, the V gene TRBV6-2 or TRBV6-3, with 7 bases aligning to TRBD1. This TCR came from a woman in her fifties or sixties with acute or convalescent COVID-19. The sample comprised peripheral blood. This CDR3 reads CASSYTRGPYEQYF. As DNA, the CDR3 is TGTGCCAGCAGTTATACGAGGGGGCCTTACGAGCAGTACTTC.